A single T cell receptor (beta chain) is shown here with its context. The data belong to a study of blood T cell repertoires in COVID-19. V lost 0 bases and J lost 7, with 14 bases in between. The CDR3 has 14 residues. Germline CDR1 and CDR2: SGHRS and YFSETQ. Measured with immunoSEQ multiplex PCR; TCRdb has only the in-frame clones, and not every one. The table shows 150,000 to 200,000 clones, with about 90% occurring only once. Cohort placement rested on clinical history that participants reported themselves. The TCR sequence derives from a woman under 30 who had recovered from COVID-19. The sample comprised PBMCs or T cells enriched from blood (not recorded which). This chain connects TRBV5-1 to TRBJ2-7; D is possibly TRBD1 (5 bases). The CDR3 coding sequence is TGCGCCAGCAGCTTGGATAAGGGGTCGAGGGAGCAGTACTTC. Amino acid sequence: CASSLDKGSREQYF. The complete variable domain, with remaining parts taken from reference TRBV5-1 and TRBJ2-7, reads KAGVTQTPRYLIKTRGQQVTLSCSPISGHRSVSWYQQTPGQGLQFLFEYFSETQRNKGNFPGRFSGRQFSNSRSEMNVSTLELGDSALYLCASSLDKGSREQYFGPGTRLTVT.